The 31 T cell receptor beta chains in this list originate from one sample, sequenced in a study of blood T cell repertoires in COVID-19. Data came from immunoSEQ multiplex PCR; TCRdb stores just in-frame clones and leaves some out. The table lists over 50,000 clones, roughly 81% of them singletons. What was sequenced was peripheral blood. The receptor source for this set is a man at least 80 years old with acute or convalescent COVID-19.

The chain combines TRBV12-3 or TRBV12-4 with TRBJ2-7; a weak D match, TRBD1 (5 bases). The CDR3 extends over 13 amino acids. With 5 bases removed from V and 0 bases from J, the gap between germline ends came to 8 bases. Here the CDR3 DNA reads TGTGCCAGCAGTCAGGGCAACTCCTACGAGCAGTACTTC. Protein sequence: CASSQGNSYEQYF.

The rearrangement links TRBV7-2 to TRBJ2-5; D possibly corresponds to TRBD1 (8 bases). Germline V gene lookup returns CDR1 SGHTA and CDR2 FQGNSA. The CDR3 sequence is 15 residues long. V was cut by 1 base and J by 5 bases, with 14 bases left in between. CDR3 residues: CASSLVQGGRETQYF. Here the CDR3 DNA reads TGTGCCAGCAGCTTAGTACAGGGGGGGAGGGAGACCCAGTACTTC.

The chain uses TRBV5-5 and TRBJ2-5; D unresolved. The V gene's germline CDR1 is SGHKS and CDR2 YYEKEE (reference sequence). The germline V and J ends were trimmed by 2 bases and 5 bases, with 7 bases remaining between them. The CDR3 has 12 residues. DNA for the CDR3: TGTGCCAGCAGCTTCCGGTGGGAGACCCAGTACTTC. The encoded protein is CASSFRWETQYF.

The rearrangement joins TRBV7-8 to TRBJ2-5, with TRBD2 matching 13 bases. This CDR3 is 15 amino acids long. CDR1 and CDR2 (germline): SGHVS, FQNEAQ. V was clipped by 6 bases and J by 3 bases; unmatched bases: 4. The CDR3 here is CASRQGTSGEETQYF. CDR3 sequence (DNA): TGTGCCAGCAGACAAGGGACTAGCGGGGAAGAGACCCAGTACTTC. Complete variable domain (other parts from reference TRBV7-8 and TRBJ2-5): GAGVSQSPRYKVAKRGQDVALRCDPISGHVSLFWYQQALGQGPEFLTYFQNEAQLDKSGLPSDRFFAERPEGSVSTLKIQRTQQEDSAVYLCASRQGTSGEETQYFGPGTRLLVL.

This clone showed up just once. The chain combines TRBV9 with TRBJ1-1; no clear D. Germline assignment: CDR1 SGDLS and CDR2 YYNGEE. The germline V and J ends were trimmed by 4 bases and 3 bases, with 10 bases remaining between them. The CDR3 contains 13 residues. This CDR3 is CASSIDWYTEAFF. In DNA form, the CDR3 reads TGTGCCAGCAGCATCGACTGGTACACTGAAGCTTTCTTT.

This chain links TRBV9 with TRBJ1-5; no clear D gene. The CDR3 spans 15 residues. Germline CDR1 and CDR2: SGDLS and YYNGEE. Trimming took off 3 bases at V and 0 bases at J, with 10 bases between the two ends. This CDR3 is CASSAAGSSNQPQHF. The CDR3 DNA reads as TGTGCCAGCAGCGCAGCCGGGAGTAGCAATCAGCCCCAGCATTTT.

The chain joins TRBV20-1 to TRBJ2-3, with TRBD2 matching over 8 bases. Germline CDR1 and CDR2: DFQATT and SNEGSKA (reference sequence). CDR3 length equals 16 residues. Trimming removed 3 bases from V and 0 bases from J; junction bases left unmatched: 8. The CDR3 here is CSASPRGGPSTDTQYF. The CDR3 DNA follows: TGCAGTGCTAGTCCTCGCGGGGGGCCAAGCACAGATACGCAGTATTTT.

The chain is built from TRBV9 and TRBJ2-3; the D gene is possibly TRBD2 (5 bases). The germline V and J ends were trimmed by 0 bases and 0 bases, with 8 bases remaining between them. From germline, CDR1 is SGDLS and CDR2 YYNGEE. This CDR3 comprises 15 residues. The CDR3 region has the DNA TGTGCCAGCAGCGTAGGCGGGTCTAGCACAGATACGCAGTATTTT. Amino acids: CASSVGGSSTDTQYF.

This chain links TRBV9 with TRBJ2-1, with D hard to call. CDR1 is SGDLS, CDR2 YYNGEE, per germline. Trimming removed 4 bases from V and 0 bases from J, with 11 bases in between. The CDR3 covers 15 residues. The DNA for the CDR3 is TGTGCCAGCAGCCCCCCCCCTACCTCCTACAATGAGCAGTTCTTC. Residues: CASSPPPTSYNEQFF.

The genes are TRBV6-5 and TRBJ2-7; D is possibly TRBD1 (7 bases). With 7 bases removed from V and 12 bases from J, the gap between germline ends came to 16 bases. Germline-derived CDR1 and CDR2 are MNHEY and SVGAGI. CDR3 size: 11 residues. CDR3 amino acids: CASTQGGERYF. The CDR3 coding sequence is TGTGCCAGCACCCAGGGGGGAGAACGGTACTTC.

The chain employs TRBV7-3 and TRBJ2-1, with a possible D match to TRBD2 (6 bases). V lost 8 bases and J 4 bases, leaving 18 bases between the germline ends. Germline loops: CDR1 SGHTA, CDR2 FQGTGA. The CDR3 runs to 15 residues. In nucleotides, the CDR3 is TGTGCCAGCGGAACGCGGCTCGGGGGATACAATGAGCAGTTCTTC. This gives the protein CASGTRLGGYNEQFF. Variable domain in full (rest from reference TRBV7-3 and TRBJ2-1): GAGVSQTPSNKVTEKGKYVELRCDPISGHTALYWYRQSLGQGPEFLIYFQGTGAADDSGLPNDRFFAVRPEGSVSTLKIQRTERGDSAVYLCASGTRLGGYNEQFFGPGTRLTVL.

The chain uses TRBV18 and TRBJ2-2; maybe TRBD2 (5 bases). The length of the CDR3 is 14 residues. V shed 2 bases and J shed 3 bases, with 7 bases lying between them. The germline gives CDR1 KGHSH, CDR2 LQKENI. DNA for the CDR3: TGTGCCAGCTCACCAGGGAGTTACACCGGGGAGCTGTTTTTT. Residues: CASSPGSYTGELFF.

The chain uses TRBV5-4 and TRBJ2-1; 14 nucleotides agree with TRBD2. Unmatched junction bases numbered 7, after V lost 4 bases and J lost 10 bases. The CDR3 loop spans 15 amino acids. The germline V gene encodes CDR1 SGHNT and CDR2 YYREEE (reference sequence). The DNA for the CDR3 is TGTGCCAGCAGCCAAGGACTAGCGGGAGGACGAGAGCAGTTCTTC. Its translation: CASSQGLAGGREQFF.

V is TRBV7-9 and J is TRBJ2-1; TRBD2 aligns across 7 bases. The V gene's germline CDR1 is SEHNR and CDR2 FQNEAQ (reference sequence). Trimming removed 3 bases from V and 6 bases from J; junction bases left unmatched: 8. The CDR3 contains 15 residues. CDR3 sequence reads: CASSLLQGGVNEQFF. The CDR3, as DNA: TGTGCCAGCAGCTTGCTTCAGGGAGGGGTCAATGAGCAGTTCTTC.

The rearrangement joins TRBV11-2 to TRBJ2-5, with TRBD1 identical over 7 bases. The germline V gene has CDR1 SGHAT and CDR2 FQNNGV. The CDR3 loop spans 15 amino acids. The trim removed 2 bases at V and 2 bases at J, leaving 5 bases unmatched. The CDR3 loop reads CASSLNPGQQETQYF. The CDR3, as DNA: TGTGCCAGCAGCTTAAACCCGGGACAGCAAGAGACCCAGTACTTC.

The V gene is TRBV4-2, the J gene TRBJ2-3, with 7 bases that match TRBD2. Unmatched junction bases numbered 15, after V lost 4 bases and J lost 5 bases. CDR3 length: 17 residues. Germline lookup yields CDR1 LGHNA and CDR2 YNFKEQ. Written as DNA, the CDR3 is TGTGCCAGCAGCCCCAATCTTCCTGGGGGGGTTAGAGATACGCAGTATTTT. Its translation: CASSPNLPGGVRDTQYF.

The chain employs TRBV27 and TRBJ1-4; 9 bases agree with TRBD1. The CDR3 covers 14 residues. Germline values: CDR1 MNHEY, CDR2 SMNVEV (reference sequence). Trimming cost V 7 bases and J 8 bases; bases outside gene matches: 8. The CDR3 bases are TGTGCCAGCAAAAGCGGGACAGGGCCCGAAAAACTGTTTTTT. Its translation is CASKSGTGPEKLFF.

The table lists this clone with many counts. The chain uses TRBV3-1 (or the pseudogene TRBV3-2) and TRBJ2-3, with TRBD2 matching over 7 bases. The germline CDR1 and CDR2 sequences are LGHDT and YNNKEL (reference sequence). This CDR3 is built from 15 residues. V lost 8 bases and J lost 2; bases outside the gene matches: 10. The CDR3 spells CASSPERGITDTQYF. The CDR3 DNA reads as TGTGCCAGCTCTCCGGAGCGGGGAATCACAGATACGCAGTATTTT.

The chain links TRBV5-1 to TRBJ1-2; maybe TRBD1 (6 bases). Trimming took 2 bases from V and 7 from J, leaving 12 bases between them. This CDR3 has 13 amino acids. The germline V gene has CDR1 SGHRS and CDR2 YFSETQ. As DNA, the CDR3 is TGCGCCAGCAGCTTACGGGACAATATTGGCTACACCTTC. It translates to CASSLRDNIGYTF.

This clone showed up just a few times. The chain combines TRBV10-3 with TRBJ2-2, with TRBD2 as a possible D gene (6 bases). V lost 8 bases, J lost 2 bases, and 15 bases lay in between. CDR1 is ENHRY and CDR2 is SYGVKD in the germline V gene. The CDR3 runs to 15 residues. CDR3 sequence (DNA): TGTGCCATCGAACGAGGGACTGCCAACACCGGGGAGCTGTTTTTT. It yields the protein CAIERGTANTGELFF.

The chain combines TRBV5-4 with TRBJ2-5, with a weak D call TRBD1 (6 bases). This CDR3 region has 15 residues. CDR1 and CDR2 from the germline V gene are SGHNT and YYREEE (reference sequence). V dropped 0 bases and J dropped 5 bases, with 14 bases sitting between them. The CDR3 DNA is TGTGCCAGCAGCTTGGATCAGGGTCAGGGGGAGACCCAGTACTTC. This sequence encodes CASSLDQGQGETQYF. Combining the CDR3 with reference TRBV5-4 and TRBJ2-5 gives the whole variable domain ETGVTQSPTHLIKTRGQQVTLRCSSQSGHNTVSWYQQALGQGPQFIFQYYREEENGRGNFPPRFSGLQFPNYSSELNVNALELDDSALYLCASSLDQGQGETQYFGPGTRLLVL.

This clone was seen once. The chain recombines TRBV29-1 with TRBJ2-7; 8 nucleotides match TRBD1. This CDR3 is built from 12 residues. Per germline, CDR1 SQVTM and CDR2 ANQGSEA. Trimming removed 8 bases from V and 4 bases from J; junction bases left unmatched: 7. Here the CDR3 reads CSIETGAYEQYF. The DNA for the CDR3 is TGCAGCATAGAGACAGGGGCATACGAGCAGTACTTC.

This clone was counted a single time. The chain carries TRBV7-3 and TRBJ2-7, with D perhaps TRBD1 (5 bases). The CDR3 is 14 residues long. V lost 8 bases to trimming and J lost 4 bases, with 18 bases between them. The germline gives CDR1 SGHTA, CDR2 FQGTGA. DNA for the CDR3: TGTGCCAGCTCCCCCCTCGGGCAGGGTTACGAGCAGTACTTC. Protein product: CASSPLGQGYEQYF.

This chain joins TRBV20-1 and TRBJ2-7; D is uncertain. Germline V gives CDR1 DFQATT, CDR2 SNEGSKA (reference sequence). V dropped 3 bases and J dropped 0 bases, with 15 bases sitting between them. The CDR3 consists of 15 residues. CDR3 in amino acids: CSASSLQSSSYEQYF. As DNA, the CDR3 is TGCAGTGCTAGTTCATTACAGAGTAGCTCCTACGAGCAGTACTTC.

Concerning this clone: Within the sample, other DNA sequences also encode this same CDR3. J is TRBJ1-2 and V is TRBV20-1; D might be TRBD1 (6 bases). Germline V gene sequence: CDR1 DFQATT, CDR2 SNEGSKA (reference sequence). The CDR3 totals 11 residues. Trimming shortened V by 6 bases and J by 2 bases, and 7 bases separated the two germline ends. Written as DNA, the CDR3 is TGCAGTGCCACAGGGAACTATGGCTACACCTTC. This translates into CSATGNYGYTF.

This rearrangement joins TRBV6-6 to TRBJ1-2; D is perhaps TRBD1 (6 bases). The CDR3 totals 15 residues. Per the germline V gene, CDR1 is MNHNY and CDR2 is SVGAGI (reference sequence). Trimming took off 7 bases at V and 0 bases at J, with 15 bases between the two ends. The CDR3 region is CASNPRGQTNYGYTF. The CDR3 nucleotides read TGTGCCAGCAACCCCCGAGGACAGACTAACTATGGCTACACCTTC.

This sequence joins TRBV7-2 and TRBJ2-2; D is unresolved. From germline, CDR1 is SGHTA and CDR2 FQGNSA. The CDR3 has 15 amino acids. V lost 5 bases, J lost 3 bases, and 13 bases lay in between. The CDR3 DNA is TGTGCCAGCAGCCGGAGTGGTAGATACACCGGGGAGCTGTTTTTT. It is translated as CASSRSGRYTGELFF. Variable domain in full (rest from reference TRBV7-2 and TRBJ2-2): GAGVSQSPSNKVTEKGKDVELRCDPISGHTALYWYRQSLGQGLEFLIYFQGNSAPDKSGLPSDRFSAERTGGSVSTLTIQRTQQEDSAVYLCASSRSGRYTGELFFGEGSRLTVL.

The chain employs TRBV11-2 and TRBJ2-7; 13 bases agree with TRBD2. The CDR3 consists of 17 residues. CDR1 is SGHAT and CDR2 is FQNNGV in the germline V gene. With 4 bases clipped from V and 1 base from J, the junction kept 7 bases outside the gene matches. CDR3 coding DNA: TGTGCCAGCAGCTCCAGACGGACTAGCGGGAGTTCCTACGAGCAGTACTTC. Amino acid sequence: CASSSRRTSGSSYEQYF.

This chain links TRBV7-8 with TRBJ1-2; a possible D gene is TRBD1 (5 bases). The CDR3 covers 15 residues. Trimming pared 1 base from V and 4 bases from J, leaving 13 bases between. Germline values: CDR1 SGHVS, CDR2 FQNEAQ. The CDR3 bases are TGTGCCAGCAGCTTAGGGCAGGGCCCATCCTATGGCTACACCTTC. This gives the protein CASSLGQGPSYGYTF.

The gene calls are TRBV2 and TRBJ1-1, with TRBD1 as a possible D gene (5 bases). Looked up from germline, CDR1 is SNHLY and CDR2 is FYNNEI. The CDR3 totals 13 residues. V gave up 5 bases and J gave up 5 bases, with 12 bases separating them. The CDR3, as DNA: TGTGCCAGCAGTTATCAGGGATGGACTGAAGCTTTCTTT. It translates to CASSYQGWTEAFF.

This clone was counted a single time. The chain links TRBV21-1 to TRBJ2-7; the tabulated D call, TRBD2, remains unverified against the DNA. TRBV21-1 has pseudogene status. The CDR3 is 17 residues long. The CDR3 DNA sequence: TGTGCCAGCGTCCAGGGACTCCGAGCGGGAGGGCCTTACGAGCAGTACTTC. Translated, it gives CASVQGLRAGGPYEQYF.